A selection of T cell receptor beta chains follows, all from one sample in a study of PD-L1 blockade in urothelial cancer. Here immunoSEQ multiplex PCR was the method, and the copy in TCRdb shows in-frame clones only, minus some. The data contain more than 75,000 clones, roughly 89% of them singletons. The sequencing used PBMCs, collected around atezolizumab (anti-PD-L1) treatment. The receptors shown here come from a man aged 60 to 75 with urothelial cancer. Both conserved end residues are part of each CDR3. The D gene is left open where the match is weak. Where a row states a size, it is once, few, many or the class of an expanded clone; other rows omit it.

TGTGCCAGCTCACCGCGACAGGGCGGGGATCAGCCCCAGCATTTT CASSPRQGGDQPQHF TRBJ1-5 TRBV18 15 TRBD1 -
TGTGCCATCAGTGCGGCTAGCGGGATGCACAATGAGCAGTTCTTC CAISAASGMHNEQFF TRBJ2-1 TRBV10-3 15 TRBD2 -
TGTGCCAGCCGACAGACGAACACCGGGGAGCTGTTTTTT CASRQTNTGELFF TRBJ2-2 TRBV19 13 - once
TGTGCCAGCAGCTTAGCAGGTACCTCCTACAATGAGCAGTTCTTC CASSLAGTSYNEQFF TRBJ2-1 TRBV11-3 15 - -
TGTGCCAGCAGCCCACGGACTAGCGGGAGGTCGGGGCTCACCGGGGAGCTGTTTTTT CASSPRTSGRSGLTGELFF TRBJ2-2 TRBV9 19 TRBD2 -
TGCAGCGTTGAGAAGGCTAGCGGGGGGTCCAGCCAGTACTTC CSVEKASGGSSQYF TRBJ2-5 TRBV29-1 14 TRBD2 -
TGTGCCAGCAGCCTGACACGTCTCCGAGAGACCCAGTACTTC CASSLTRLRETQYF TRBJ2-5 TRBV6-5 14 - -
TGTGCCAGCAGTCAAACGGGAGTGGGCGCAGATACGCAGTATTTT CASSQTGVGADTQYF TRBJ2-3 TRBV28 15 - -
TGTGCCAGCAGCTTCGGGACAGGGAATGAGCAGTTCTTC CASSFGTGNEQFF TRBJ2-1 TRBV11-2 13 TRBD1 few
TGTGCCAGCAGTCAGGGGGCCAAACATGAAAAACTGTTTTTT CASSQGAKHEKLFF TRBJ1-4 TRBV6-6 14 TRBD1 -
TGTGCCAGTAGTCAAAGCCTCACAGGGTCCTATGGCTACACCTTC CASSQSLTGSYGYTF TRBJ1-2 TRBV19 15 - once
TGTGCCAGCTCATCTGGGGGACAGGGGAGGCACAATGAGCAGTTCTTC CASSSGGQGRHNEQFF TRBJ2-1 TRBV18 16 TRBD1 -
TGCGCCAGCAGCGGCTCTAGCGGGGTCTACGAGCAGTACTTC CASSGSSGVYEQYF TRBJ2-7 TRBV5-1 14 TRBD2 -
TGTGCCAGCAGCCCCGGGACACGATACACAGATACGCAGTATTTT CASSPGTRYTDTQYF TRBJ2-3 TRBV6-5 15 - -
TGCGCCAGCAGCCAGCATGGGCAGGGGGCGGATGAGCAGTTCTTC CASSQHGQGADEQFF TRBJ2-1 TRBV4-1 15 TRBD1 -
TGTGCCAGCAGTTCGTCACAGAGATTCGGCACTGAAGCTTTCTTT CASSSSQRFGTEAFF TRBJ1-1 TRBV28 15 - -
TGTGCCAGCAGCACCCAGGGGGCTCTCACTGAAGCTTTCTTT CASSTQGALTEAFF TRBJ1-1 TRBV7-2 14 TRBD1 -
TGCAGCGTCGCCGGGACAGCCGACGCCGGCTCTTTCTACGAGCAGTACTTC CSVAGTADAGSFYEQYF TRBJ2-7 TRBV29-1 17 TRBD1 -
TGTGCCAGCAGCCCAGGGGTCTATGGCTACACCTTC CASSPGVYGYTF TRBJ1-2 TRBV7-2 12 - -
TGTGCCAGTAGTATCCAGGATCCCACAGATACGCAGTATTTT CASSIQDPTDTQYF TRBJ2-3 TRBV19 14 - -
TGTGCCAGCAGCTTCAACTCCGGGACTAGCGGGGGGGCCCGCGAGACCCAGTACTTC CASSFNSGTSGGARETQYF TRBJ2-5 TRBV7-6 19 TRBD2 -
TGTGCCAGCAGCCAAGGACAGGCCGTGGAAGCTTTCTTT CASSQGQAVEAFF TRBJ1-1 TRBV11-2 13 TRBD1 -
TGTGCCAGCAGCTTGGCCGCAGGGGGTATCCAAGAGACCCAGTACTTC CASSLAAGGIQETQYF TRBJ2-5 TRBV5-4 16 TRBD1 once
TGTGCCAGCAGCCCACGGCTAGCGGGAATCTATGAGCAGTTCTTC CASSPRLAGIYEQFF TRBJ2-1 TRBV7-2 15 TRBD2 -
TGTGCCAGCAGCTTGGGACTAGCGGGGTACAATGAGCAGTTCTTC CASSLGLAGYNEQFF TRBJ2-1 TRBV5-8 15 TRBD2 -
TGTGCCAGTACCCTCCCGGGGGGTCTCTATGGCTACACCTTC CASTLPGGLYGYTF TRBJ1-2 TRBV19 14 - -
TGTGCCAGTAGTACGGCCGGGACTATGAATGAGCAGTTCTTC CASSTAGTMNEQFF TRBJ2-1 TRBV19 14 TRBD2 -
TGTGCCAGCAGTTTTAGGACCAAGACAGGGGAGCAGTGGAGTGGCTACACCTTC CASSFRTKTGEQWSGYTF TRBJ1-2 TRBV27 18 TRBD1 -
TGTGCCAGCAGTGAAGCGGGAGCGGGGGGGCGCGGTGAGCAGTTCTTC CASSEAGAGGRGEQFF TRBJ2-1 TRBV2 16 TRBD2 -
TGTGCCAGCAGCTTGGCTCTCGGTCTCGCGGGGGGGCGCGGGACTGAAGCTTTCTTT CASSLALGLAGGRGTEAFF TRBJ1-1 TRBV5-4 19 - -
TGTGCCAGCAGCTTAGCAGGGGCAGGGGGCTACACCTTC CASSLAGAGGYTF TRBJ1-2 TRBV7-2 13 - -
TGTGCCAGCAGCCGGGGGGGGGAGACTAGTGGTGGAGCAGATACGCAGTATTTT CASSRGGETSGGADTQYF TRBJ2-3 TRBV5-4 18 TRBD2 -
TGTGCCAGCAGTCTGCGCGGCGGCACCTATAATTCACCCCTCCACTTT CASSLRGGTYNSPLHF TRBJ1-6 TRBV27 16 - few
TGTGCCAGCAGCGGGACAGGGGGCGCAGATACGCAGTATTTT CASSGTGGADTQYF TRBJ2-3 TRBV7-2 14 TRBD1 -
TGTGCCAGCAGTTTATCCCGGACAGGGAAAGAGACCCAGTACTTC CASSLSRTGKETQYF TRBJ2-5 TRBV27 15 TRBD1 -
TGTGCCAGTAGTATAGTACAGGGGGCTATTCTTGGCTACACCTTC CASSIVQGAILGYTF TRBJ1-2 TRBV19 15 TRBD1 -
TGCAGCGGAGGGCGTAACACCGGGGAGCTGTTTTTT CSGGRNTGELFF TRBJ2-2 TRBV29-1 12 - -
TGCGCCAGCAGACTACAGGGGTCAGATACGCAGTATTTT CASRLQGSDTQYF TRBJ2-3 TRBV5-1 13 TRBD1 -
TGTGCCAGCAGCTTCGGGGGAGGGCGCATCGGGGAGCTGTTTTTT CASSFGGGRIGELFF TRBJ2-2 TRBV7-2 15 TRBD2 -
TGTGCCATCAGTGACGGTCAGGTCGGGGGGGATACGCAGTATTTT CAISDGQVGGDTQYF TRBJ2-3 TRBV10-3 15 TRBD2 -
TGTGCCAGCAGCTTGGGACTAGCCTGGAATGAGCAGTTCTTC CASSLGLAWNEQFF TRBJ2-1 TRBV7-3 14 TRBD2 -
TGTGCCAGCAGTGAGAGGGGGTCTGAGCAGTTCTTC CASSERGSEQFF TRBJ2-1 TRBV6-5 12 - -
TGTGCCAGCAGTCCCTCGACAGGGAACCACGAGCAGTACTTC CASSPSTGNHEQYF TRBJ2-7 TRBV28 14 TRBD1 -
TGTGCCAGCAGTTTTTCAGGGACAGGGTCCTACGAGCAGTACTTC CASSFSGTGSYEQYF TRBJ2-7 TRBV27 15 TRBD1 -
TGTGCCAGCAGCATAGCGTGGCAAGAGACCCAGTACTTC CASSIAWQETQYF TRBJ2-5 TRBV6-1 13 - -
TGTGCCAGCAGTATCCAAACAGGGGGTACGCAGTATTTT CASSIQTGGTQYF TRBJ2-3 TRBV9 13 TRBD1 -
TGTGCCAGCAGCGAGGGGCTAGCGGCTTACAATGAGCAGTTCTTC CASSEGLAAYNEQFF TRBJ2-1 TRBV7-7 15 TRBD2 -
TGTGCCAGCAGCTCCATAGGACAGGGAGTAGCCGGTGAGCAGTTCTTC CASSSIGQGVAGEQFF TRBJ2-1 TRBV7-3 16 TRBD1 -
TGTGCCAGCAGCTTATCAAGTGGGAGATGGGATACGCAGTATTTT CASSLSSGRWDTQYF TRBJ2-3 TRBV7-2 15 - -
TGTGCCAGTAGTCGACGGGACAGGATGACTAGCGGCTCTGGGGCCAACGTCCTGACTTTC CASSRRDRMTSGSGANVLTF TRBJ2-6 TRBV19 20 - -
TGTGCCAGCAGCTTTGGGCCGAACACCGGGGAGCTGTTTTTT CASSFGPNTGELFF TRBJ2-2 TRBV11-2 14 - -
TGTGCCAGCAGCTTGATTGGGGACAGGAGAGGCCAAGAGACCCAGTACTTC CASSLIGDRRGQETQYF TRBJ2-5 TRBV5-6 17 TRBD1 -
TGTGCTAGTGGTTTGAGGGAGGACTCCCGGCAGTTCTTC CASGLREDSRQFF TRBJ2-1 TRBV12-5 13 - -
TGCGCCAGCAGCTTGGGCGGGAATAGCAATCAGCCCCAGCATTTT CASSLGGNSNQPQHF TRBJ1-5 TRBV5-1 15 - few
TGTGCCAGCAGCATCGGACAGGTACCCGGGGAGCTGTTTTTT CASSIGQVPGELFF TRBJ2-2 TRBV9 14 TRBD1 -
TGCGCCAGCAGCCAAGACCCCGGGACAGCTCACTCCTATGGCTACACCTTC CASSQDPGTAHSYGYTF TRBJ1-2 TRBV4-1 17 TRBD1 -
TGCAGCGTTGAAGCAGGGGCGAGGTATGGCTACACCTTC CSVEAGARYGYTF TRBJ1-2 TRBV29-1 13 - few
TGTGCCTGGAGTAAACCTTCGGGAGGTGGGTACTACGAGCAGTACTTC CAWSKPSGGGYYEQYF TRBJ2-7 TRBV30 16 TRBD2 -
TGCGCCAGCAGCTCCCGGACAGCCAATGAGCAGTTCTTC CASSSRTANEQFF TRBJ2-1 TRBV5-1 13 - -